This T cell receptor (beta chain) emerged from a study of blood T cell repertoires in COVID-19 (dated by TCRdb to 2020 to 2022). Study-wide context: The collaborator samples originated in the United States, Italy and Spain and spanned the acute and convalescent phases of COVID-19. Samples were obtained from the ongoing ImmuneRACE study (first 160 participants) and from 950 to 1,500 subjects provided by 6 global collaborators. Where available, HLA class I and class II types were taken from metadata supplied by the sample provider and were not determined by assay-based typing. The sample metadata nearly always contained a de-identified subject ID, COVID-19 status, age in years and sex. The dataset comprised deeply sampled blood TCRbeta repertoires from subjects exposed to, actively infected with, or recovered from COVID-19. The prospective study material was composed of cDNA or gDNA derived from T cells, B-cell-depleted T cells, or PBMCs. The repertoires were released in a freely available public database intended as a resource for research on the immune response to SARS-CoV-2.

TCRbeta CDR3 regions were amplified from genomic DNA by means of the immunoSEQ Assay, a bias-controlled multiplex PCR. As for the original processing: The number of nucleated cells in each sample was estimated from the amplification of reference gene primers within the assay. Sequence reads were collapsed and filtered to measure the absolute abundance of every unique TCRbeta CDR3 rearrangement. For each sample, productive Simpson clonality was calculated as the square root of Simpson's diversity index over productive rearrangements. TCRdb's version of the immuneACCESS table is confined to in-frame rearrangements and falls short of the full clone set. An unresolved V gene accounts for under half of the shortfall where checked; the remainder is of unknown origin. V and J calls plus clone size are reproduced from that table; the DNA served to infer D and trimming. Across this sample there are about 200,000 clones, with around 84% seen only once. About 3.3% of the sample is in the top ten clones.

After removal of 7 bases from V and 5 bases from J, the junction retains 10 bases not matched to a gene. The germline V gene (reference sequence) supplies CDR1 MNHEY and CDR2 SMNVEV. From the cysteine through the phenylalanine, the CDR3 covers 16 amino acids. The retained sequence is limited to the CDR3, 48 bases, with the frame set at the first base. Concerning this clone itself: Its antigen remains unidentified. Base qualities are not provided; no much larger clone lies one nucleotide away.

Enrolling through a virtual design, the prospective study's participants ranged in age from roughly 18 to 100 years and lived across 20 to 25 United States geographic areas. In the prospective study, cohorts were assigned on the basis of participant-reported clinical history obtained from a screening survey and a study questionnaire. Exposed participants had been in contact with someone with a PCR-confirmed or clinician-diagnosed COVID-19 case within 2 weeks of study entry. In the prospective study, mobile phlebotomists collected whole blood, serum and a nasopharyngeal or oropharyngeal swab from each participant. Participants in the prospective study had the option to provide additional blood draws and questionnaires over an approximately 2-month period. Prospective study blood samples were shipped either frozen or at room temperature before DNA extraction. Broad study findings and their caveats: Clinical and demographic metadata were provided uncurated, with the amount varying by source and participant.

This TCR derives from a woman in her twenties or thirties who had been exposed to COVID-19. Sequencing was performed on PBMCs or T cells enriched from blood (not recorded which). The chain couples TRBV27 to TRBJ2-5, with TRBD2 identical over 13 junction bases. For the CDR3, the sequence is CASTPGRGLAGETQYF. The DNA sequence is TGTGCCAGCACCCCCGGGCGGGGACTAGCGGGGGAGACCCAGTACTTC.